Listed below are T cell receptor beta chains from one sample, sequenced in a study of early T cells in non-severe SARS-CoV-2 infection. From the 5' RACE reads, TCRdb called clonotypes with MiXCR, one entry per CDR3 protein. Of some 96,000 distinct CDR3 sequences detected, 13% appear once; the ten largest clones hold 2% to 2.5%. What was sequenced was whole blood. The receptors derive from an adult who was a healthcare worker with PCR-confirmed SARS-CoV-2 infection or an uninfected control (not recorded which). Both conserved end residues are part of each CDR3. The D gene is left open where the match is weak. Only part of the rows carry a size: once, few, many, or a class if the clone is expanded.

CDR3 length	V gene	D gene	clone size	J gene	CDR3 protein	CDR3 DNA
15	TRBV11-2	TRBD1	many	TRBJ2-1	CASSSQGRWIDEQFF	TGTGCCAGCAGCTCACAGGGGCGTTGGATAGATGAGCAGTTCTTC
14	TRBV7-8	.	.	TRBJ2-1	CASSLGLAGNGQFF	TGTGCCAGCAGCTTAGGGCTAGCAGGGAATGGGCAGTTCTTC
14	TRBV28	.	many	TRBJ1-2	CASNQPLAEYGYTF	TGTGCCAGCAATCAACCCCTGGCCGAGTATGGCTACACCTTC
14	TRBV3-1	TRBD1	many	TRBJ2-5	CASRGQGERETQYF	TGTGCCAGCAGGGGACAGGGGGAGAGGGAGACCCAGTACTTC
14	TRBV5-6	.	few	TRBJ2-5	CASSKIAVQETQYF	TGTGCCAGCAGCAAGATAGCGGTGCAAGAGACCCAGTACTTC
15	TRBV5-1	.	.	TRBJ2-3	CAGSFSGASTDTQYF	TGCGCCGGCAGCTTCTCGGGGGCCAGCACAGATACGCAGTATTTT
15	TRBV5-1	TRBD2	.	TRBJ2-5	CASSFAGGPQETQYF	TGCGCCAGCAGCTTCGCGGGGGGGCCTCAAGAGACCCAGTACTTC
14	TRBV29-1	.	.	TRBJ2-5	CSVVRSQGGETQYF	TGCAGCGTTGTTCGATCGCAGGGTGGTGAGACCCAGTACTTC
20	TRBV14	TRBD1	.	TRBJ1-5	CASSQSIVGGGRNSNQPQHF	TGTGCCAGCAGCCAATCGATTGTTGGAGGGGGCCGGAATAGCAATCAGCCCCAGCATTTT
14	TRBV11-3	TRBD1	many	TRBJ2-2	CASSPTRGPGELFF	TGTGCCAGCAGCCCGACGAGGGGGCCCGGGGAGCTGTTTTTT
14	TRBV28	.	many	TRBJ2-7	CASSLVLGGLAGYF	TGTGCCAGCAGTTTGGTTCTGGGCGGGCTGGCTGGTTACTTC
14	TRBV7-2	TRBD2	.	TRBJ2-1	CASSFGGAYNEQFF	TGTGCCAGCAGCTTCGGGGGGGCCTACAATGAGCAGTTCTTC
16	TRBV7-2	TRBD2	many	TRBJ2-1	CASSFLAGASYNEQFF	TGTGCCAGCAGCTTCTTAGCGGGGGCGAGCTACAATGAGCAGTTCTTC
15	TRBV12-3/TRBV12-4	.	.	TRBJ1-2	CASSSTGQGPHGYTF	TGTGCCAGCAGTTCCACCGGCCAGGGGCCCCATGGCTACACCTTC